This entry features one TCR beta chain sequence. Its antigen is unidentified. The sample originates from a study of cytomegalovirus exposure and HLA in healthy donors. The PCR was carried out with 60 Vbeta primers and 13 Jbeta primers. Assay used: immunoSEQ multiplex PCR; TCRdb lists only in-frame clones, some missing. Among 200,000 to 300,000 clones listed, about 83% were seen once. Overall study findings and caveats: Evidence from a later analysis indicated that most CMV-associated TCR beta chains looked HLA-restricted.

Unmatched junction bases numbered 12, after V lost 2 bases and J lost 4 bases. This CDR3 spans 17 amino acids. Germline values: CDR1 MNHEY, CDR2 SMNVEV (reference sequence). Material: PBMCs. The receptor was derived from a woman between 35 and 50 years old in good health and CMV-seropositive. The chain uses TRBV27 and TRBJ1-1; 8 bases line up with TRBD1. In DNA, the CDR3 is TGTGCCAGCAGTTTACCGCCACTAGACAGGGGACTCACTGAAGCTTTCTTT. The encoded protein is CASSLPPLDRGLTEAFF.